This is a list of T cell receptor beta chains from one sample in a study of blood T cell repertoires in COVID-19. The data were produced by immunoSEQ multiplex PCR, yet TCRdb's version contains in-frame clones alone and is incomplete. The data hold roughly 260,000 clones, with about 87% observed a single time. Source material: peripheral blood. All receptors come from a woman aged 45-65 years with acute or convalescent COVID-19. Both conserved end residues are part of each CDR3. The order of the fields is V gene, CDR3 protein.

v_gene: TRBV5-1
CDR3aa: CASSDRVSGELFF

v_gene: TRBV6-5
CDR3aa: CASTQGNTDTQYF

v_gene: TRBV5-1
CDR3aa: CASSYSGLPKNIQYF

v_gene: TRBV7-8
CDR3aa: CASSSKTHSSYEQYF

v_gene: TRBV27
CDR3aa: CASSSRGGNTIYF

v_gene: TRBV19
CDR3aa: CASSMDIQGNSYNEQFF

v_gene: TRBV7-8
CDR3aa: CASSPALADTQYF

v_gene: TRBV20-1
CDR3aa: CSASRGRVNQPQHF

v_gene: TRBV19
CDR3aa: CASRRTAGVYEKLFF

v_gene: TRBV5-1
CDR3aa: CASSLTQGGYEQYF

v_gene: TRBV27
CDR3aa: CASSLGGGWTEAFF

v_gene: TRBV5-1
CDR3aa: CASSLAGGADTQYF

v_gene: TRBV27
CDR3aa: CASRPSVAYEQYF

v_gene: TRBV7-2
CDR3aa: CASSFSGRAFYEQYF

v_gene: TRBV28
CDR3aa: CASPPGGQPLGTEAFF

v_gene: TRBV7-2
CDR3aa: CASSPSTGAGELFF

v_gene: TRBV9
CDR3aa: CASSSLGRISNEQFF

v_gene: TRBV27
CDR3aa: CASSSLTSGRPGTAEQYF

v_gene: TRBV9
CDR3aa: CASSVIQGTDTQYF

v_gene: TRBV6-2/TRBV6-3
CDR3aa: CASSYQSGYYGYTF

v_gene: TRBV19
CDR3aa: CASRGRGLGNQPQHF

v_gene: TRBV21-1
CDR3aa: CASSKASGYSIAKNIQYF

v_gene: TRBV2
CDR3aa: CASSGTGLYSNQPQHF

v_gene: TRBV7-2
CDR3aa: CASSFVGGNSPLHF

v_gene: TRBV5-1
CDR3aa: CASSLGPQGGDYGYTF

v_gene: TRBV9
CDR3aa: CASTRGLTTNEKLFF

v_gene: TRBV19
CDR3aa: CASSIQLNTEAFF

v_gene: TRBV15
CDR3aa: CATSMPRGHEQYF

v_gene: TRBV2
CDR3aa: CASTGETQETQYF

v_gene: TRBV28
CDR3aa: CANAQGTQRGPQHF

v_gene: TRBV7-3
CDR3aa: CASSTANTGELFF

v_gene: TRBV18
CDR3aa: CASSPSGGETQYF

v_gene: TRBV19
CDR3aa: CASNSGNTEAFF

v_gene: TRBV5-1
CDR3aa: CASSLTGQGYGYTF

v_gene: TRBV24-1
CDR3aa: CATSDSGTDNEQFF

v_gene: TRBV7-2
CDR3aa: CASSVEQGATIYF

v_gene: TRBV29-1
CDR3aa: CSVVKSGGRADTQYF

v_gene: TRBV6-5
CDR3aa: CASTKTSAGELFF

v_gene: TRBV11-2
CDR3aa: CASSLWASGSVTYEQYF